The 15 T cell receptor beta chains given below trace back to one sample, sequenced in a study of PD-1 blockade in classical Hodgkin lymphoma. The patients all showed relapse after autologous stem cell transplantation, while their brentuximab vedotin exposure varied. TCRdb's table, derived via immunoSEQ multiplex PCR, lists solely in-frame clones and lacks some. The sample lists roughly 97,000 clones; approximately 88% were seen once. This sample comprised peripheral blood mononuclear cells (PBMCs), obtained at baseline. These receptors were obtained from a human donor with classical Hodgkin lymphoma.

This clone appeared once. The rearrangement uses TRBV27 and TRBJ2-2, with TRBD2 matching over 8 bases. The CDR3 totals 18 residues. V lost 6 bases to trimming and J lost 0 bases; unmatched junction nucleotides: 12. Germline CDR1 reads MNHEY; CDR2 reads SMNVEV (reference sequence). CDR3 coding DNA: TGTGCCAGCAGGGGCGGGCGGGAGGCCCCTGCGAACACCGGGGAGCTGTTTTTT. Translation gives CASRGGREAPANTGELFF.

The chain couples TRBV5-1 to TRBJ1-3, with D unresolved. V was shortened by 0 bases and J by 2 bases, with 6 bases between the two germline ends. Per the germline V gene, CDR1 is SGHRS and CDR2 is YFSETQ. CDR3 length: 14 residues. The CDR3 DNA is TGCGCCAGCAGCTTGGGGGCAGCTGGAAACACCATATATTTT. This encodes CASSLGAAGNTIYF.

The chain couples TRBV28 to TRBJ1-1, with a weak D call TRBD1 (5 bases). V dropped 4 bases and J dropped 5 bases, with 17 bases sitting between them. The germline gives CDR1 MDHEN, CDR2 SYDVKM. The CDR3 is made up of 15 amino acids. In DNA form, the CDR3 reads TGTGCCAGCAGTTCTTACCAGGGTTTGGGGACTGAAGCTTTCTTT. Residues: CASSSYQGLGTEAFF.

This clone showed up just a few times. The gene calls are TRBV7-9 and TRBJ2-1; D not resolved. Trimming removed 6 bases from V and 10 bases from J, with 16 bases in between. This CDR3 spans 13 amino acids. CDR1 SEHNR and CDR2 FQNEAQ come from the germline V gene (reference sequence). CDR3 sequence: CASSSWREREQFF. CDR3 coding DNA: TGTGCCAGCAGTTCATGGAGAGAACGCGAGCAGTTCTTC.

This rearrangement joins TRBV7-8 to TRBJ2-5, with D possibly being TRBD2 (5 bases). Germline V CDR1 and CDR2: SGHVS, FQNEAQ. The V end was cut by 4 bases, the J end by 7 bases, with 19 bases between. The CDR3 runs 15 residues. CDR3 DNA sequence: TGTGCCAGCAGCTCGCTAGCTTCCCCAGAGGGGACCCAGTACTTC. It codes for CASSSLASPEGTQYF. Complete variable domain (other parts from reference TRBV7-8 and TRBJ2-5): GAGVSQSPRYKVAKRGQDVALRCDPISGHVSLFWYQQALGQGPEFLTYFQNEAQLDKSGLPSDRFFAERPEGSVSTLKIQRTQQEDSAVYLCASSSLASPEGTQYFGPGTRLLVL.

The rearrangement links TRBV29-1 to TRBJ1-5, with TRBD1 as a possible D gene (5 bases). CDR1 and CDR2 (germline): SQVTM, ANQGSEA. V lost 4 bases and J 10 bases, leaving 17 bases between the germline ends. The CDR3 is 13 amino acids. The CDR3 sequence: CSVGGGTGIPQHF. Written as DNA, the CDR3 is TGCAGCGTTGGGGGCGGGACCGGGATTCCCCAGCATTTT.

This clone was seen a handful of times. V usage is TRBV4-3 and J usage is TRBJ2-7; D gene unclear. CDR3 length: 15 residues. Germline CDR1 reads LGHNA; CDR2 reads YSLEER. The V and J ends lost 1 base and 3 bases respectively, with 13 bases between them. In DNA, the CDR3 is TGCGCCAGCAGCCAAGGCAGCGTCAGAATCTACGAGCAGTACTTC. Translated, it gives CASSQGSVRIYEQYF.

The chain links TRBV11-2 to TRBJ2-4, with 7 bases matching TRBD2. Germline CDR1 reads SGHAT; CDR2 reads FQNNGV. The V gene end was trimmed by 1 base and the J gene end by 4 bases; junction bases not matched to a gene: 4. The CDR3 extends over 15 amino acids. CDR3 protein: CASSLVAGEKNIQYF. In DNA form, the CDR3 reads TGTGCCAGCAGCTTAGTCGCGGGAGAAAAAAACATTCAGTACTTC.

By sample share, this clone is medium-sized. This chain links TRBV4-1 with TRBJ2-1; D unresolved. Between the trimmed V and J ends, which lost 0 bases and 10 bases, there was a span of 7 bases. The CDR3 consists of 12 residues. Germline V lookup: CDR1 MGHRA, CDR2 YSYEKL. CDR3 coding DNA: TGCGCCAGCAGCCAAGACGCCGTGGAGCAGTTCTTC. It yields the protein CASSQDAVEQFF.

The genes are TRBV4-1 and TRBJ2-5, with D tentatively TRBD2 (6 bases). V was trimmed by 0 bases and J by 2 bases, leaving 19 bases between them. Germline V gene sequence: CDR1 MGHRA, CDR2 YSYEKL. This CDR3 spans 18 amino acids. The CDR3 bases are TGCGCCAGCAGCCAAGACACTCTACTAGCCATAGATCAAGAGACCCAGTACTTC. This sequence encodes CASSQDTLLAIDQETQYF.

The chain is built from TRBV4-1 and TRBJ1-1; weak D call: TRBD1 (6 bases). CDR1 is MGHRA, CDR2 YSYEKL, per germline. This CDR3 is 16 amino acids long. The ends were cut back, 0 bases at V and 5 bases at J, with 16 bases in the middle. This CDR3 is CASSQDRIGGGTEAFF. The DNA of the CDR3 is TGCGCCAGCAGCCAAGATAGGATAGGAGGGGGTACTGAAGCTTTCTTT.

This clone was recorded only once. The CDR3 nucleotides read TGTGCCAGCAGGCCTAGCGGGAGAGAAGATACGCAGTATTTT. Translated: CASRPSGREDTQYF. V usage is TRBV4-2 and J usage is TRBJ2-3, with 10 bases aligning to TRBD2. Germline V gene sequence: CDR1 LGHNA, CDR2 YNFKEQ. Trimming cost V 6 bases and J 5 bases; bases outside gene matches: 5. The CDR3 loop spans 14 amino acids.

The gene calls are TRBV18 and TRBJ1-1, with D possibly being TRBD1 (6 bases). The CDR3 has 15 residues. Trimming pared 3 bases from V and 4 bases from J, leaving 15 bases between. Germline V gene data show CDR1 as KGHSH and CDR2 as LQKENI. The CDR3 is CASSPLGEGVTEAFF. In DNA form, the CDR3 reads TGTGCCAGCTCACCCCTGGGAGAGGGGGTCACTGAAGCTTTCTTT.

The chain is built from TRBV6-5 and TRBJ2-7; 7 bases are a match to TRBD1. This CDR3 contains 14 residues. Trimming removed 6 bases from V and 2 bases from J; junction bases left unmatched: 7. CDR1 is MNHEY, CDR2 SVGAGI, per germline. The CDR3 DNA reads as TGTGCCAGCAGACGAGACAGGGACGCCTACGAGCAGTACTTC. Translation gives CASRRDRDAYEQYF.

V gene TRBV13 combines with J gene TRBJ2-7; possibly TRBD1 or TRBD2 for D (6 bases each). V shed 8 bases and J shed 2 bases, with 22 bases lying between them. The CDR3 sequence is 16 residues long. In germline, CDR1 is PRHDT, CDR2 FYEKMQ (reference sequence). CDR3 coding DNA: TGTGCCAGCCGCCGATTAAAGGGGGGTCTCACCTACGAGCAGTACTTC. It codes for CASRRLKGGLTYEQYF.